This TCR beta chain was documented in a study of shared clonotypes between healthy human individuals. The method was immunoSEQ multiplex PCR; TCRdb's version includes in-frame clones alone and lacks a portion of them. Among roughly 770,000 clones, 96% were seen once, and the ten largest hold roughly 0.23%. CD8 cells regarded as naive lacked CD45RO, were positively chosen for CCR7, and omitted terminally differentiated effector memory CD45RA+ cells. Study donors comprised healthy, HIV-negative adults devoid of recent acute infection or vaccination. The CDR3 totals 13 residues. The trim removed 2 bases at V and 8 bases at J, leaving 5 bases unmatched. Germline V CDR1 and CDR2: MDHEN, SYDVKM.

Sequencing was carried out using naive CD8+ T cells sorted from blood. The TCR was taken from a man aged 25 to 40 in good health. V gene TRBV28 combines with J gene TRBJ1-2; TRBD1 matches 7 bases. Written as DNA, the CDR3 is TGTGCCAGCAGTTTAGTGGGGACAGAAGGCTACACCTTC. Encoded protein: CASSLVGTEGYTF.